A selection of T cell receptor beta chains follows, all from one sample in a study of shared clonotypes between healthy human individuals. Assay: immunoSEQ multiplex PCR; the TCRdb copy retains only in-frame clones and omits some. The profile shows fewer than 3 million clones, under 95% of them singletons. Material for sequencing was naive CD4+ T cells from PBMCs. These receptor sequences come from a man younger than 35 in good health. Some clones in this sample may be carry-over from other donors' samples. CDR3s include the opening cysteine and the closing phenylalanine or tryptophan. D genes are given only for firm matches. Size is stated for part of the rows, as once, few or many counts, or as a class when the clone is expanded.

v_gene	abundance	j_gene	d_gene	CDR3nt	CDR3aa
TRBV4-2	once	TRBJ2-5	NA	TGTGCCAGCAGCCAAGAGAGAGTGGGAGAGACCCAGTACTTC	CASSQERVGETQYF
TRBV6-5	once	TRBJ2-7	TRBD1	TGTGCCAGCAGTACACCGGGACAGGGGACCTACGAGCAGTACTTC	CASSTPGQGTYEQYF
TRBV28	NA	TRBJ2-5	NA	TGTGCCAGCAGTTTATGGGGGGTAGCAGAGACCCAGTACTTC	CASSLWGVAETQYF
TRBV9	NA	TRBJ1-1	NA	TGTGCCAGCAGCTTCATGTCCGCGAACACTGAAGCTTTCTTT	CASSFMSANTEAFF
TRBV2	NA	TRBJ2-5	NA	TGTGCCAGCAGTGAAGACCGGGGAGAGACCCAGTACTTC	CASSEDRGETQYF
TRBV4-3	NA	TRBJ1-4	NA	TGCGCCAGCAGCCAAGAACGTGGAATCGGCGGGAAGGCTAATGAAAAACTGTTTTTT	CASSQERGIGGKANEKLFF
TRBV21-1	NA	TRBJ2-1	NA	TGTGCCAGCAGTCACAGGACTAGCGGGATAGGCTCCTACAATGAGCAGTTCTTC	CASSHRTSGIGSYNEQFF
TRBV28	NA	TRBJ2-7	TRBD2	TGTGCCAGCAGCGACTCCTATGGTGAGGGAGGGGACTCCTACGAGCAGTACTTC	CASSDSYGEGGDSYEQYF
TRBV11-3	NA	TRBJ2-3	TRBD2	TGTGCCAGCAGCCCGGAGGCGGGACTACCCGCTGATACGCAGTATTTT	CASSPEAGLPADTQYF
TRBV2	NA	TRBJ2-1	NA	TGTGCCAGCAGAGAGGAGACGTACGTTCAGTTCTTC	CASREETYVQFF
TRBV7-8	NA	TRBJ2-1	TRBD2	TGTGCCAGCAGCCATCGAAGGCCGGGACTAGCGAGGGTAAATGAGCAGTTCTTC	CASSHRRPGLARVNEQFF
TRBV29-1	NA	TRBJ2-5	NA	TGCAGCGTTGATCGGCAGGGGGAGACCCAGTACTTC	CSVDRQGETQYF
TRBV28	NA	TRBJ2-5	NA	TGTGCCAGCAGTTTGGTCGGTCAAGAGACCCAGTACTTC	CASSLVGQETQYF
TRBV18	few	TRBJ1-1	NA	TGTGCCAGCTCACCGTGGCAGGAGGGGAACACTGAAGCTTTCTTT	CASSPWQEGNTEAFF
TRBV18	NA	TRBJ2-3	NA	TGTGCCAGCTCACCATTGCGCGGCGTCACAGATACGCAGTATTTT	CASSPLRGVTDTQYF
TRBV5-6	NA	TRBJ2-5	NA	TGTGCCAGCACCCTTGAGCGCGGGGCGTTTGGAGAGACCCAGTACTTC	CASTLERGAFGETQYF
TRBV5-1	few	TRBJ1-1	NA	TGCGCCAGCAGCTTGGAGTCGGCCGAAGCTTTCTTT	CASSLESAEAFF
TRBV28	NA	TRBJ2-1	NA	TGTGCCAGCAGCCTAGTGGGCCCCTACAATGAGCAGTTCTTC	CASSLVGPYNEQFF
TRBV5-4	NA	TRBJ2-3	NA	TGTGCCAGCAGACCCGGCGGAGGGTTTGGTACTAGCACAGATACGCAGTATTTT	CASRPGGGFGTSTDTQYF
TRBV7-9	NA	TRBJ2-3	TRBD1	TGTGCCAGCAGCCCGGTCCCGGGACAGGGAACAGATACGCAGTATTTT	CASSPVPGQGTDTQYF
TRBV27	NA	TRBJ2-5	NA	TGTGCCAGCAGTTTTTTAGCAGGCTCCATAGAGACCCAGTACTTC	CASSFLAGSIETQYF
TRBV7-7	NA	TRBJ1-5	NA	TGTGCCAGCAGCTCCCCCACGGTGGCATGGGAATTGAATAGCAATCAGCCCCAGCATTTT	CASSSPTVAWELNSNQPQHF
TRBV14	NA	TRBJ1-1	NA	TGTGCCAGCAGCCCTCAACAGGGAATGTCAGCTTTCTTT	CASSPQQGMSAFF
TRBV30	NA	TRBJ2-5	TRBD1	TGTGCCTGGGGGACAGGTTTTCAAGAGACCCAGTACTTC	CAWGTGFQETQYF
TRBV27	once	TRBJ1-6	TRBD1	TGTGCCAGCAGACAATCGACAGGGTTCAGGATTTACACCCTCCACTTT	CASRQSTGFRIYTLHF
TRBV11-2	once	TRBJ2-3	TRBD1	TGTGCCAGCAGCTTACGGGGACAGTCAAGCACAGATACGCAGTATTTT	CASSLRGQSSTDTQYF
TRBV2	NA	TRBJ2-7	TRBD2	TGTGCCAGCACTGGACTAGCGGCCTCCTACGAGCAGTACTTC	CASTGLAASYEQYF
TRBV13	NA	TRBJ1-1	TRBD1	TGTGCCAGCGGCCAACGACAGGGGGGGAACACTGAAGCTTTCTTT	CASGQRQGGNTEAFF
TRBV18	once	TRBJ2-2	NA	TGTGCCAGCTCACCACCGGTCTCCGGTCACGGGGAGCTGTTTTTT	CASSPPVSGHGELFF
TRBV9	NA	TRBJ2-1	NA	TGTGCCAGCAGCGTAGAGGGCGGCTCCTACAATGAGCAGTTCTTC	CASSVEGGSYNEQFF
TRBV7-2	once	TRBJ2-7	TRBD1	TGTGCCAGCAGCTTAGAGGGGGCAGGAGGCTACGAGCAGTACTTC	CASSLEGAGGYEQYF
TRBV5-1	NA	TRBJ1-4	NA	TGCGCCAGCAGCTACCAGGGGAGGACTAATGAAAAACTGTTTTTT	CASSYQGRTNEKLFF
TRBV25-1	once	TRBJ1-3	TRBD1	TGTGCCAGCAGTGAATATGCAGGGGGCTCTGGAAACACCATATATTTT	CASSEYAGGSGNTIYF
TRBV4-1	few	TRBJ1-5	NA	TGCGCCAGCAGCCATCCCGGATCTGAGAGACAGCCCCAGCATTTT	CASSHPGSERQPQHF
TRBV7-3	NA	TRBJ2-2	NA	TGTGCCAGCAGCCTCAGACCCACCGGGGAGCTGTTTTTT	CASSLRPTGELFF
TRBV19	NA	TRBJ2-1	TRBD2	TGTGCCAGTAGTATCACCGGGACTAGAACCTACAATGAGCAGTTCTTC	CASSITGTRTYNEQFF
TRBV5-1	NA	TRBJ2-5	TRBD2	TGCGCCAGCAGTTCAGCGGGAGTCGTAGAGACCCAGTACTTC	CASSSAGVVETQYF
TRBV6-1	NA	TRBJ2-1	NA	TGTGCCAGCAGACCCGGGACCAGCTCCTACAATGAGCAGTTCTTC	CASRPGTSSYNEQFF
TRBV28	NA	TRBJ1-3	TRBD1	TGTGCCAGCAGCGGTGACAGGGGTGGAAACACCATATATTTT	CASSGDRGGNTIYF
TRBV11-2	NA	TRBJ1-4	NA	TGTGCCACAGCCCGGGGGTCGACTAATGAAAAACTGTTTTTT	CATARGSTNEKLFF
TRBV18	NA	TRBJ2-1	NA	TGTGCCAGCTCAACCGACAGGAATAGTCGGAATGAGCAGTTCTTC	CASSTDRNSRNEQFF